What follows describes a single T cell receptor (beta chain). Its target is unknown. The tumor samples were collected prior to definitive surgery or chemotherapy. From germline, CDR1 is MDHEN and CDR2 SYDVKM. The CDR3 is 16 amino acids. V was pared by 2 bases and J by 2 bases, with 13 bases between. These data come from a study of high-grade serous ovarian cancer treatment subgroups. General study points: Clonal relatedness tracked neoantigen level, and by trend copy number and mutation load. Without spatial data, bulk sequencing limits insight into HGSC tumor diversity.

Clones were sequenced by immunoSEQ multiplex PCR, and TCRdb holds only the in-frame ones, with some missing. Here the sample spans about 36,000 clones, over 60% being singletons. The receptor's source is a human donor with high-grade serous ovarian cancer. The sequencing sample was made of tumor tissue. The rearrangement links TRBV28 to TRBJ2-1, with unresolved D. This chain's CDR3 is CASSLVGQLAYNEQFF. The DNA of the CDR3 is TGTGCCAGCAGTTTAGTAGGGCAGTTAGCCTACAATGAGCAGTTCTTC.